The rows below give T cell receptor beta chains drawn from one sample of a study of cytomegalovirus exposure and HLA in healthy donors. This table comes from immunoSEQ multiplex PCR, and its TCRdb copy is limited to in-frame clones, with some not included. The repertoire has under 200,000 clones, roughly 80% of them found once; the top ten carry about 1.7%. The sequencing sample was made of PBMCs. The source of these receptors is a young woman in good health and CMV-seronegative. The CDR3 runs from the conserved cysteine through the conserved F or W. Fields, in order: CDR3 DNA, CDR3 protein, V gene, D gene, J gene, clone size. A D gene is named only where the DNA matches it firmly. The size entry is marked missing in some rows and otherwise reads once, few, many or a size class.

DNA: TGTGCCACCTTGGGGGGTTCCTACGAGCAGTACTTC
CDR3: CATLGGSYEQYF
V: TRBV2
D: NA
J: TRBJ2-7
size: NA

DNA: TGTTCCAGCAGCTTATATAGCGGGAGGAACACCGGGGAGCTGTTTTTT
CDR3: CSSSLYSGRNTGELFF
V: TRBV7-9
D: TRBD2
J: TRBJ2-2
size: NA

DNA: TGTGCCAGCAGGCCTACAGCCTACACTGAAGCTTTCTTT
CDR3: CASRPTAYTEAFF
V: TRBV6-1
D: NA
J: TRBJ1-1
size: few

DNA: TGCGCCAGCAGTGAGTCTCAGGGGCACGAGCAGTACTTC
CDR3: CASSESQGHEQYF
V: TRBV10-1
D: NA
J: TRBJ2-7
size: few

DNA: TGTGCCAGCAGCTACGGACAGATCAATCAGCCCCAGCATTTT
CDR3: CASSYGQINQPQHF
V: TRBV28
D: NA
J: TRBJ1-5
size: NA

DNA: TGTGCCAGCAGCTTAGGGGCCAATGGTGGGCAGTTCTTC
CDR3: CASSLGANGGQFF
V: TRBV7-9
D: NA
J: TRBJ2-1
size: NA

DNA: TGTGCCAGCAGTTATACGGGACAGGGGTTGGACGAGCAGTACTTC
CDR3: CASSYTGQGLDEQYF
V: TRBV6-5
D: TRBD1
J: TRBJ2-7
size: NA

DNA: TGCAGCGCTAGATGGGGACAGGGCGGAAAACTGTTTTTT
CDR3: CSARWGQGGKLFF
V: TRBV29-1
D: TRBD1
J: TRBJ1-4
size: NA

DNA: TGTGCCAGCAGCGTACTAGCGGGGGGGAGCTCCTACAATGAGCAGTTCTTC
CDR3: CASSVLAGGSSYNEQFF
V: TRBV9
D: TRBD2
J: TRBJ2-1
size: NA

DNA: TGTGCCAGCAGCTTAACGGGACAGTTCTACGAGCAGTACTTC
CDR3: CASSLTGQFYEQYF
V: TRBV7-9
D: TRBD1
J: TRBJ2-7
size: NA

DNA: TGTGCCAGCAGTTACCGCCCTCAGACAGGGGACTATGGCTACACCTTC
CDR3: CASSYRPQTGDYGYTF
V: TRBV6-5
D: TRBD1
J: TRBJ1-2
size: NA

DNA: TGCAGCGTCGCCAACAGGGGGAGCGCTGAAGCTTTCTTT
CDR3: CSVANRGSAEAFF
V: TRBV29-1
D: TRBD1
J: TRBJ1-1
size: NA

DNA: TGTGCCAGCAGCCTAGGCGACAGTCCCCAGTACTTC
CDR3: CASSLGDSPQYF
V: TRBV7-2
D: NA
J: TRBJ2-5
size: NA

DNA: TGTGCCAGCAGTCCGCGGGCCCCCGGAGGAGCCACTAATGAAAAACTGTTTTTT
CDR3: CASSPRAPGGATNEKLFF
V: TRBV7-2
D: NA
J: TRBJ1-4
size: NA